This T cell receptor beta chain stems from a study of cytotoxic CD8 clonotypes in ibrutinib-treated CLL. The protocol was immunoSEQ multiplex PCR, while the TCRdb copy is restricted to in-frame clones and leaves out a portion. The sample consists of approximately 320,000 clones, 67% of them appearing once. This TCR was sampled from a human donor with chronic lymphocytic leukemia. The source material was PBMCs, sampled after 36 months of ibrutinib treatment.

The CDR3 DNA follows: TGTGCCAGCAGCCCGGGAGCCATGAACACTGAAGCTTTCTTT. Residues: CASSPGAMNTEAFF. The rearrangement links TRBV9 to TRBJ1-1; D unresolved. Germline V gene lookup returns CDR1 SGDLS and CDR2 YYNGEE. V lost 4 bases and J lost 0, with 10 bases in between. The CDR3 is 14 residues long.